The 32 T cell receptor beta chains below all came from one sample that was sequenced in a study of human T cells and chemical hapten exposure. As for time point: patch test 2, 6 weeks after DPC sensitization. Treatment reported: therapeutic diphenylcyclopropenone sensitization with weekly scalp DPC. In TCRdb, the RACE reads were re-called with MiXCR into one record per CDR3 protein. In the table there are about 85,000 distinct CDR3 sequences, under 14% of which are singletons. Sequences were derived from whole blood, sampled in connection with sensitization to the hapten diphenylcyclopropenone (DPC). Source of these receptors: a man between 18 and 29 years old with alopecia areata. Some clones in this sample may be carry-over from other donors' samples.

The table lists this clonotype with many counts. The V call is TRBV7-9, the J call TRBJ1-1; TRBD1 might be the D (6 bases). The germline V gene has CDR1 SEHNR and CDR2 FQNEAQ (reference sequence). The ends were cut back, 10 bases at V and 2 bases at J, with 14 bases in the middle. The CDR3 runs 13 residues. CDR3 loop: CANKGTLNTEAFF. CDR3 nucleotides: TGTGCCAATAAAGGGACACTCAACACTGAAGCTTTCTTT.

This sequence joins TRBV3-1 and TRBJ1-6, with a weak D call TRBD1 (5 bases). Trimming stripped 0 bases from V and 13 bases from J, with 10 bases between. Germline V gene sequence: CDR1 LGHDT, CDR2 YNNKEL (reference sequence). This CDR3 is 13 amino acids long. CDR3 coding DNA: TGTGCCAGCAGCCAAGATTTGGGGGATCCCCTCCACTTT. Its translation is CASSQDLGDPLHF.

This clonotype was picked up many times. The chain joins TRBV9 to TRBJ1-1, with D unclear. The germline gives CDR1 SGDLS, CDR2 YYNGEE. V gave up 4 bases and J gave up 4 bases, with 5 bases separating them. The CDR3 has 11 residues. The CDR3 here is CASSPATEAFF. The CDR3 DNA reads as TGTGCCAGCAGCCCCGCCACTGAAGCTTTCTTT.

This clonotype has a count of ten or more. This sequence joins TRBV4-3 and TRBJ1-6, with D perhaps TRBD1 (6 bases). The V end lost 1 base, the J end lost 7 bases, and 11 bases lay between the germline ends. This CDR3 contains 15 residues. Looked up from germline, CDR1 is LGHNA and CDR2 is YSLEER. The CDR3 bases are TGCGCCAGCAGCCAAGGGACAGCCAACAATTCACCCCTCCACTTT. The encoded protein is CASSQGTANNSPLHF.

This clonotype was seen a handful of times. This chain joins TRBV11-2 and TRBJ1-4; perhaps TRBD1 as D (6 bases). Germline V lookup: CDR1 SGHAT, CDR2 FQNNGV. Between the trimmed V and J ends, which lost 1 base and 9 bases, there was a span of 15 bases. The CDR3 is 15 residues long. DNA for the CDR3: TGTGCCAGCAGCTTAGTTCGGACAGTTCCACAAAAACTGTTTTTT. The encoded protein is CASSLVRTVPQKLFF. Drawing the rest from reference TRBV11-2 and TRBJ1-4, the complete variable domain is EAGVAQSPRYKIIEKRQSVAFWCNPISGHATLYWYQQILGQGPKLLIQFQNNGVVDDSQLPKDRFSAERLKGVDSTLKIQPAKLEDSAVYLCASSLVRTVPQKLFFGSGTQLSVL.

This clonotype has a count of ten or more. V and J are TRBV7-9 and TRBJ2-3, with a weak D call TRBD1 (5 bases). V gave up 5 bases and J gave up 2 bases, with 11 bases separating them. Germline V lookup: CDR1 SEHNR, CDR2 FQNEAQ (reference sequence). The CDR3 is 14 residues long. As DNA, the CDR3 is TGTGCCAGCAGCCCAGGACAAGACACAGATACGCAGTATTTT. This translates into CASSPGQDTDTQYF.

For the CDR3, the DNA is TGCAGTGCAGATCCTGGTCGGACAGTTTACAATGAGCAGTTCTTC. This sequence encodes CSADPGRTVYNEQFF. The V and J genes are TRBV20-1 and TRBJ2-1, with D possibly matching TRBD1 (6 bases). CDR1 and CDR2 (germline): DFQATT, SNEGSKA (reference sequence). The CDR3 length is 15 residues. Trimming cost V 6 bases and J 4 bases, with 19 bases left between them.

This chain joins TRBV18 and TRBJ2-7; D may be TRBD1 or TRBD2 (5 bases each). The CDR3 is 16 amino acids. CDR1 KGHSH and CDR2 LQKENI come from the germline V gene. V lost 0 bases and J lost 3, with 15 bases in between. The CDR3 bases are TGTGCCAGCTCACCACCGGTTGGGCAGGGAGACTACGAGCAGTACTTC. The encoded protein is CASSPPVGQGDYEQYF.

The chain joins TRBV11-3 to TRBJ1-4; TRBD1 is a possible D gene (5 bases). The CDR3 is 17 amino acids. V shed 2 bases and J shed 4 bases, with 17 bases lying between them. Germline CDR1 SGHNT, CDR2 YENEEA. The CDR3 spells CASSLPPLTVLNEKLFF. DNA for the CDR3: TGTGCCAGCAGCTTACCCCCACTGACAGTTCTTAATGAAAAACTGTTTTTT.

This clonotype was seen a few times. The chain has TRBV5-1 and TRBJ2-5; tentative D call: TRBD2 (6 bases). The germline V gene encodes CDR1 SGHRS and CDR2 YFSETQ. The V and J ends lost 2 bases and 1 base respectively, with 12 bases between them. The CDR3 contains 15 residues. CDR3 sequence (DNA): TGCGCCAGCAGCTTATCCCTCGGGGGCCAAGAGACCCAGTACTTC. Encoded protein: CASSLSLGGQETQYF.

The chain recombines TRBV7-3 with TRBJ2-3; D is uncertain. The V gene's germline CDR1 is SGHTA and CDR2 FQGTGA. V lost 5 bases and J 4 bases, leaving 13 bases between the germline ends. This CDR3 is built from 14 residues. CDR3 nucleotide sequence: TGTGCCAGCAGCCCGAACTTACAGTCAGATACGCAGTATTTT. Encoded protein: CASSPNLQSDTQYF.

This clonotype was counted ten times or more. The V and J genes are TRBV29-1 and TRBJ2-7; a weak D match, TRBD2 (6 bases). The CDR3 covers 12 residues. V dropped 5 bases and J dropped 4 bases, with 12 bases sitting between them. From germline, CDR1 is SQVTM and CDR2 ANQGSEA. The CDR3: CSVRTGTYEQYF. The CDR3 coding sequence is TGCAGCGTTAGGACGGGGACTTACGAGCAGTACTTC.

This clonotype was counted ten times or more. The chain is built from TRBV2 and TRBJ2-1; D possibly corresponds to TRBD1 (6 bases). This CDR3 comprises 16 residues. The V end lost 7 bases, the J end lost 0 bases, and 16 bases lay between the germline ends. CDR1 is SNHLY and CDR2 is FYNNEI in the germline V gene. The CDR3 loop reads CASTPLQGTSYNEQFF. CDR3 bases: TGTGCCAGCACCCCCTTACAGGGAACCTCCTACAATGAGCAGTTCTTC.

The chain links TRBV4-3 to TRBJ2-5, with D possibly TRBD2 on 6 matching bases. Germline assignment: CDR1 LGHNA and CDR2 YSLEER. The V end lost 0 bases, the J end lost 5 bases, and 10 bases lay between the germline ends. The CDR3 is 14 residues long. The CDR3 loop reads CASSQEMGGETQYF. DNA of the CDR3: TGCGCCAGCAGCCAAGAAATGGGAGGCGAGACCCAGTACTTC.

This clonotype was recorded at least ten times. This sequence joins TRBV6-5 and TRBJ1-6; D possibly corresponds to TRBD1 (5 bases). The CDR3 extends over 13 amino acids. Germline CDR1 and CDR2: MNHEY and SVGAGI. Trimming took off 2 bases at V and 10 bases at J, with 9 bases between the two ends. This CDR3 reads CASSYGGDSPLHF. The CDR3 bases are TGTGCCAGCAGTTACGGAGGGGACTCACCCCTCCACTTT.

This clonotype has ten or more counts. Here the CDR3 DNA reads TGTGCCAGCACCCCCAGGGGACAGGGTGCAGATGAGCAGTTCTTC. Translated: CASTPRGQGADEQFF. The chain combines TRBV11-2 with TRBJ2-1; 9 bases map to TRBD1. CDR3 length: 15 residues. V lost 7 bases and J lost 8; bases outside the gene matches: 12. Germline V gives CDR1 SGHAT, CDR2 FQNNGV.

The chain joins TRBV9 to TRBJ1-2; TRBD1 aligns across 7 bases. In germline, CDR1 is SGDLS, CDR2 YYNGEE. The CDR3 runs to 13 residues. After removal of 3 bases from V and 5 bases from J, the junction contained 4 bases not matched to a gene. CDR3 amino acids: CASSEGQTYGYTF. CDR3 coding DNA: TGTGCCAGCAGCGAGGGACAGACTTATGGCTACACCTTC.

The genes are TRBV10-1 and TRBJ2-7; the D is unclear. The CDR3 loop spans 13 amino acids. The germline V and J ends were trimmed by 9 bases and 4 bases, with 16 bases remaining between them. Germline V gene lookup returns CDR1 WNHNN and CDR2 SYGVQD (reference sequence). CDR3 coding DNA: TGCGCCAGTCGCCCCGGGCCACCTTACGAGCAGTACGTC. Its protein is CASRPGPPYEQYV.

A few counts support this clonotype. V and J are TRBV7-3 and TRBJ1-1; D not certain. Germline V gene data show CDR1 as SGHTA and CDR2 as FQGTGA. This CDR3 has 14 amino acids. V was trimmed by 0 bases and J by 5 bases, leaving 10 bases between them. CDR3 coding DNA: TGTGCCAGCAGCTTAACGTCGGGGAGGACTGAAGCTTTCTTT. It translates to CASSLTSGRTEAFF.

This chain links TRBV28 with TRBJ2-1; 8 bases match TRBD2. The CDR3 is 15 amino acids. The germline CDR1 and CDR2 sequences are MDHEN and SYDVKM. J lost 0 bases, V lost 5 bases, and 3 bases had no gene match. The CDR3 DNA follows: TGTGCCAGCAGTAACGGGGGGGACTCCTACAATGAGCAGTTCTTC. Translation gives CASSNGGDSYNEQFF.

The chain couples TRBV2 to TRBJ1-6; D is ambiguous. The germline V gene has CDR1 SNHLY and CDR2 FYNNEI. The CDR3 is 13 residues long. The V and J ends lost 0 bases and 7 bases respectively, with 4 bases between them. Written as DNA, the CDR3 is TGTGCCAGCAGTGAAGCGCGGAATTCACCCCTCCACTTT. This gives the protein CASSEARNSPLHF.

In its sample, this clonotype was seen a few times. J is TRBJ1-6 and V is TRBV3-1; D may be TRBD1 (5 bases). The V gene's germline CDR1 is LGHDT and CDR2 YNNKEL (reference sequence). The CDR3 covers 15 residues. The V and J ends lost 1 base and 10 bases respectively, with 14 bases between them. The CDR3, as DNA: TGTGCCAGCAGCCAAGGCCGCGCAGGACAATCACCCCTCCACTTT. Protein product: CASSQGRAGQSPLHF.

This clonotype was observed many times. The gene calls are TRBV7-6 and TRBJ2-5; a possible D gene is TRBD2 (5 bases). Germline V gene sequence: CDR1 SGHVS, CDR2 FNYEAQ. This CDR3 comprises 13 residues. Trimming pared 2 bases from V and 5 bases from J, leaving 9 bases between. CDR3 region: CASSLFGVETQYF. The CDR3 DNA sequence: TGTGCCAGCAGCTTATTCGGGGTGGAGACCCAGTACTTC.

This clonotype was found many times. A junction boundary mismatches the germline segment, possibly from a read error. The J gene is TRBJ1-1, the V gene TRBV18; no definite D call. This CDR3 is 11 amino acids long. CDR1 and CDR2 (germline): KGHSH, LQKENI. CDR3 protein: CASSPLEEAFF. Written as DNA, the CDR3 is TGTGCCAGTTCACCATTGGAAGAAGCTTTCTTT. The whole variable domain, remainder taken from reference TRBV18 and TRBJ1-1, is NAGVMQNPRHLVRRRGQEARLRCSPMKGHSHVYWYRQLPEEGLKFMVYLQKENIIDESGMPKERFSAEFPKEGPSILRIQQVVRGDSAAYFCASSPLEEAFFGQGTRLTVV.

Note on this clonotype: A much larger clone differs by one base, so this may be a read error. The chain is built from TRBV6-1 and TRBJ1-1; possibly TRBD1 for D (6 bases). CDR1 and CDR2 from the germline V gene are MNHNS and SASEGT. This CDR3 contains 11 residues. Trimming took off 7 bases at V and 9 bases at J, with 12 bases between the two ends. The CDR3, as DNA: TGTGCCAGCACCCCAGGGGTTCAAGCTTTCTTT. It translates to CASTPGVQAFF.

This clonotype was detected many times. The chain carries TRBV29-1 and TRBJ2-2; 7 bases agree with TRBD1. This CDR3 is 14 amino acids long. With V trimmed by 7 bases and J by 3 bases, 8 bases remained unmatched. Germline values: CDR1 SQVTM, CDR2 ANQGSEA. CDR3 nucleotide sequence: TGCAGCGGAGAGACAGGGAAACACACCGGGGAGCTGTTTTTT. Residues: CSGETGKHTGELFF.

This clonotype came up a few times. The chain uses TRBV7-2 and TRBJ1-3; D gene unclear. Trimming removed 1 base at V and 4 bases at J, with 8 bases between. The germline CDR1 and CDR2 sequences are SGHTA and FQGNSA. The CDR3 covers 14 residues. The CDR3 DNA reads as TGTGCCAGCAGCTTAGACAGACTCGGAAACACCATATATTTT. It specifies CASSLDRLGNTIYF. The full variable domain, in which reference TRBV7-2 and TRBJ1-3 provide the parts outside the CDR3, is GAGVSQSPSNKVTEKGKDVELRCDPISGHTALYWYRQSLGQGLEFLIYFQGNSAPDKSGLPSDRFSAERTGGSVSTLTIQRTQQEDSAVYLCASSLDRLGNTIYFGEGSWLTVV.

Here the CDR3 reads CASRLHSGTGGAGPADTQYF. In DNA, the CDR3 is TGTGCCAGCAGATTACATTCCGGGACAGGGGGCGCAGGCCCCGCAGATACGCAGTATTTT. The J gene is TRBJ2-3, the V gene TRBV5-4, with TRBD1 matching 12 bases. After removal of 5 bases from V and 4 bases from J, the junction contained 20 bases not matched to a gene. Germline CDR1 SGHNT, CDR2 YYREEE (reference sequence). CDR3 size: 20 residues.

V usage is TRBV6-7 and J usage is TRBJ2-5, with 7 positions matching TRBD1. TRBV6-7 has ORF status, its function being uncertain. The CDR3 has 16 residues. The V segment lost 7 bases and the J segment 5 bases; nucleotides outside the gene matches: 16. Written as DNA, the CDR3 is TGTGCCAGCACTTTGCGAGTACTAGGGGGCCTGGAGACCCAGTACTTC. Encoded protein: CASTLRVLGGLETQYF.

This clonotype was counted only a few times. The chain joins TRBV6-6 to TRBJ1-3, with D possibly TRBD1 on 5 matching bases. Germline CDR1 and CDR2: MNHNY and SVGAGI (reference sequence). V gave up 5 bases and J gave up 0 bases, with 8 bases separating them. This CDR3 is built from 14 residues. CDR3 region: CASSAGGSGNTIYF. CDR3 DNA sequence: TGTGCCAGCAGTGCGGGGGGCTCTGGAAACACCATATATTTT.

This clonotype was seen many times. This rearrangement joins TRBV7-2 to TRBJ2-7; the D gene is possibly TRBD1 (6 bases). The V gene's germline CDR1 is SGHTA and CDR2 FQGNSA. The CDR3 runs 12 residues. Trimming left V 5 bases short and J 3 bases short, with 8 bases between. The DNA for the CDR3 is TGTGCCAGCAGCGGGGGCCGCTACGAGCAGTACTTC. It translates to CASSGGRYEQYF.

This clonotype showed up just a few times. The rearrangement links TRBV10-1 to TRBJ2-4; 9 bases are shared with TRBD1. Looked up from germline, CDR1 is WNHNN and CDR2 is SYGVQD (reference sequence). The CDR3 loop spans 17 amino acids. V dropped 3 bases and J dropped 6; count of bases not matched to a gene: 12. In nucleotides, the CDR3 is TGCGCCAGCAGTGACTCCCTGGACAGGGGCGGTTTAAACATTCAGTACTTC. Encoded protein: CASSDSLDRGGLNIQYF.